Listed below are T cell receptor beta chains from one sample, sequenced in a study of blood T cell repertoires in COVID-19. Clones were read by immunoSEQ multiplex PCR, and TCRdb kept only the in-frame ones, dropping some. The data hold a few hundred thousand clones, with around 90% observed a single time. The sequenced sample consisted of PBMCs or T cells enriched from blood (not recorded which). The source is a man aged 25-45 years who had recovered from COVID-19. Each CDR3 is given with its conserved first and last residue. A D gene is named only where the DNA matches it firmly. Some rows have no size entry. The others give once, few or many, or a class for an expanded clone.

clone_size: -
d_call: TRBD1
j_call: TRBJ2-1
v_call: TRBV4-1
cdr3_nt: TGCGCCAGCAGCCCGTCCCCGGGACAGGGTAATGAGCAGTTCTTC
cdr3_aa: CASSPSPGQGNEQFF

clone_size: -
d_call: TRBD1
j_call: TRBJ1-2
v_call: TRBV19
cdr3_nt: TGTGCCAGTAGTATTGTAGGACAGGGCGGCTACACCTTC
cdr3_aa: CASSIVGQGGYTF

clone_size: -
d_call: -
j_call: TRBJ1-3
v_call: TRBV19
cdr3_nt: TGTGCCAGTATTACAGGGTCGTCTGGAAACACCATATATTTT
cdr3_aa: CASITGSSGNTIYF

clone_size: -
d_call: -
j_call: TRBJ1-6
v_call: TRBV6-6
cdr3_nt: TGTGCCAGCAGTTACTCGATGGACAGTTATTCACCCCTCCACTTT
cdr3_aa: CASSYSMDSYSPLHF

clone_size: -
d_call: TRBD1
j_call: TRBJ2-1
v_call: TRBV27
cdr3_nt: TGTGCCAGCAGTGCTCCGACAGGGCTCTACAATGAGCAGTTCTTC
cdr3_aa: CASSAPTGLYNEQFF

clone_size: -
d_call: TRBD2
j_call: TRBJ2-7
v_call: TRBV6-2/TRBV6-3
cdr3_nt: TGTGCCAGCAGTTTCCGCCTGACTAGCGGGAGGGCCGGTGAGCAGTACTTC
cdr3_aa: CASSFRLTSGRAGEQYF

clone_size: once
d_call: -
j_call: TRBJ1-6
v_call: TRBV25-1
cdr3_nt: TGTGCCAGCAGTGCACAGCTTAATTCACCCCTCCACTTT
cdr3_aa: CASSAQLNSPLHF

clone_size: -
d_call: TRBD1
j_call: TRBJ1-2
v_call: TRBV6-5
cdr3_nt: TGTGCCAGCAGCCGGGGACAGGGATACTACACCTTC
cdr3_aa: CASSRGQGYYTF

clone_size: -
d_call: -
j_call: TRBJ1-2
v_call: TRBV2
cdr3_nt: TGTGCCAGCAGTGAAGCTGGTGTGTGGACTACTAACTATGGCTACACCTTC
cdr3_aa: CASSEAGVWTTNYGYTF

clone_size: once
d_call: TRBD2
j_call: TRBJ2-2
v_call: TRBV4-2
cdr3_nt: TGTGCCAGCAGCGCCGCGGGACTAGAGTTCCTAAACACCGGGGAGCTGTTTTTT
cdr3_aa: CASSAAGLEFLNTGELFF

clone_size: -
d_call: TRBD1
j_call: TRBJ1-1
v_call: TRBV5-1
cdr3_nt: TGCGCCAGCAGCTGGGACAGGGAGAAACCGAACACTGAAGCTTTCTTT
cdr3_aa: CASSWDREKPNTEAFF

clone_size: -
d_call: TRBD1
j_call: TRBJ1-5
v_call: TRBV7-9
cdr3_nt: TGTGCCAGCAGCTCCTCAACAGGGGGCAATCAGCCCCAGCATTTT
cdr3_aa: CASSSSTGGNQPQHF

clone_size: -
d_call: -
j_call: TRBJ2-2
v_call: TRBV2
cdr3_nt: TGTGCCAGCAGTGACTACCAGGGGACCGGGGAGCTGTTTTTT
cdr3_aa: CASSDYQGTGELFF

clone_size: -
d_call: -
j_call: TRBJ2-3
v_call: TRBV5-1
cdr3_nt: TGCGCCAGCAGCGCCACTTCCTCTCCCACAGATACGCAGTATTTT
cdr3_aa: CASSATSSPTDTQYF

clone_size: -
d_call: -
j_call: TRBJ2-5
v_call: TRBV15
cdr3_nt: TGTGCCACCAGAAGACAGGGAGGCCAAGAGACCCAGTACTTC
cdr3_aa: CATRRQGGQETQYF

clone_size: -
d_call: -
j_call: TRBJ1-6
v_call: TRBV6-5
cdr3_nt: TGTGCCAGCAGTTACGGACAAAATAATTCACCCCTCCACTTT
cdr3_aa: CASSYGQNNSPLHF

clone_size: -
d_call: -
j_call: TRBJ2-7
v_call: TRBV28
cdr3_nt: TGTGCCAGCAGTCCACGTCCGGCCTACGAGCAGTACTTC
cdr3_aa: CASSPRPAYEQYF

clone_size: -
d_call: -
j_call: TRBJ2-3
v_call: TRBV15
cdr3_nt: TGTGCCACCAGCGGGGGCGTCTCAGATACGCAGTATTTT
cdr3_aa: CATSGGVSDTQYF

clone_size: -
d_call: -
j_call: TRBJ2-5
v_call: TRBV6-5
cdr3_nt: TGTGCCAGCACCGAAAGGGGCGATACAGACCAGTACTTC
cdr3_aa: CASTERGDTDQYF

clone_size: -
d_call: TRBD1
j_call: TRBJ2-5
v_call: TRBV27
cdr3_nt: TGTGCCAGCAGTTTATATGGGACAGAGCAAGAGACCCAGTACTTC
cdr3_aa: CASSLYGTEQETQYF

clone_size: -
d_call: TRBD1
j_call: TRBJ1-2
v_call: TRBV27
cdr3_nt: TGTGCCAGCAGTTTATCGATAGGGGGCGAAAGAATCAACTCTGGCTACACCTTC
cdr3_aa: CASSLSIGGERINSGYTF

clone_size: -
d_call: -
j_call: TRBJ2-2
v_call: TRBV27
cdr3_nt: TGTGCCAGCACCTTGAGGAGGAACACCGGGGAGCTGTTTTTT
cdr3_aa: CASTLRRNTGELFF

clone_size: -
d_call: -
j_call: TRBJ2-1
v_call: TRBV24-1
cdr3_nt: TGTGCCACCAGTGTTGGGGCCAACAGGTGGATTAATGAGCAGTTCTTC
cdr3_aa: CATSVGANRWINEQFF

clone_size: -
d_call: TRBD1
j_call: TRBJ1-4
v_call: TRBV2
cdr3_nt: TGTGCCAGCAGTGTTGGGACAGTAAATGAAAAACTGTTTTTT
cdr3_aa: CASSVGTVNEKLFF

clone_size: -
d_call: TRBD2
j_call: TRBJ2-5
v_call: TRBV9
cdr3_nt: TGTGCCAGCAGTGCCGGGACTAGCGGAGGAGCGGGGACCCAGTACTTC
cdr3_aa: CASSAGTSGGAGTQYF